The 28 T cell receptor beta chains reported below all come from one sample, sequenced in a study of T cell clonality in common variable immunodeficiency. Generated by immunoSEQ multiplex PCR, the TCRdb table keeps only in-frame clones and is missing some. The table lists roughly 42,000 clones, with no singletons. Sequencing input: peripheral blood mononuclear cells. The source of these receptors is a person aged 18 to 69 in good health.

The sample holds many counts of this clone. The DNA ends 3 residues before the CDR3 does, and the rest of the CDR3 is filled in from the germline J gene. This chain connects TRBV7-9 to TRBJ1-5; D perhaps matches TRBD1 (5 bases). The germline V gene encodes CDR1 SEHNR and CDR2 FQNEAQ (reference sequence). The CDR3 spans 15 residues. Trimming removed 1 base from V and 5 bases from J, with 12 bases in between. The CDR3: CASSLGGGPYQPQHF. The part of the CDR3 DNA that was read is TGTGCCAGCAGCTTAGGCGGGGGACCTTATCAGCCC.

This clone was seen ten or more times. The read ends 3 residues before the CDR3 terminus; that terminus is restored from the germline J gene. Additional DNA sequences in this sample encode the identical CDR3. The chain combines TRBV4-2 with TRBJ2-3, with 9 bases fitting TRBD2. This CDR3 spans 16 amino acids. J was trimmed by 3 bases and V by 0 bases; bases with no gene match: 4. The germline gives CDR1 LGHNA, CDR2 YNFKEQ. The CDR3 protein is CASSQDLAGGTDTQYF. CDR3 DNA (partial): TGTGCCAGCAGCCAAGATCTGGCGGGAGGGACAGATACG.

This clone appeared a few times. Sequencing ends 3 residues short of the CDR3 end; the germline J gene provides the rest. The V gene is TRBV20-1, the J gene TRBJ2-1, with 9 positions matching TRBD2. CDR3 length equals 16 residues. Germline values: CDR1 DFQATT, CDR2 SNEGSKA (reference sequence). The V gene end was trimmed by 1 base and the J gene end by 7 bases; junction bases not matched to a gene: 11. Partial CDR3 DNA: TGCAGTGCTAGAGGTCCTGGGGCGGGGGGGCGGAATGAG. It codes for CSARGPGAGGRNE. The full CDR3 is CSARGPGAGGRNEQFF.

In this sample, this clone turned up many times. The read comes to an end 3 residues before the CDR3 does, leaving the germline J gene to fill in the end. This sequence joins TRBV4-2 and TRBJ2-7; D is undetermined. V lost 2 bases and J 4 bases, leaving 21 bases between the germline ends. The germline V gene has CDR1 LGHNA and CDR2 YNFKEQ. This CDR3 contains 17 residues. The CDR3 bases that were read are TGTGCCAGCAGCCAACCCTTCGAAGCACTCCGCGAGTACGAG. Its protein product is CASSQPFEALREYE. The whole CDR3 protein reads CASSQPFEALREYEQYF.

About this clone itself: The sequence runs out 3 residues before the end of the CDR3; the remainder is reconstructed from the germline J gene. The rearrangement uses TRBV7-2 and TRBJ1-2; D unresolved. CDR1 and CDR2 (germline): SGHTA, FQGNSA. CDR3 length: 10 residues. This CDR3 reads CASSLGDYTF. The sequenced part of the CDR3 DNA is TGTGCCAGCAGCTTAGGCGAC.

In its sample, this clone was seen many times. The covered CDR3 bases are TGTGCCACCAGCGGGGACAGGGAAGTAGGCAATGAG. It encodes CATSGDREVGNE. Given in full, the CDR3 is CATSGDREVGNEQFF. The chain recombines TRBV15 with TRBJ2-1, with 9 bases that match TRBD1. Sequencing ends 3 residues short of the CDR3 end; the germline J gene provides the rest. Germline-derived CDR1 and CDR2 are LNHNV and YYDKDF (reference sequence). This CDR3 contains 15 residues. J was trimmed by 6 bases and V by 5 bases; bases with no gene match: 8.

In its sample, this clone was seen many times. With the read ending 3 residues before the CDR3 end, the germline J gene is used to fill in that end. The chain employs TRBV20-1 and TRBJ2-7, with D uncertain. Trimming left V 0 bases short and J 3 bases short, with 15 bases between. Per germline, CDR1 DFQATT and CDR2 SNEGSKA (reference sequence). The CDR3 sequence is 15 residues long. The CDR3 spells CSARDMIATNYEQYF. Partial CDR3 DNA: TGCAGTGCTAGAGATATGATCGCCACAAACTACGAG.

This clone came up many times. With the read ending 3 residues before the CDR3 end, the germline J gene is used to fill in that end. The genes are TRBV7-9 and TRBJ2-3; weak D call: TRBD2 (6 bases). Between the trimmed V and J ends, which lost 3 bases and 2 bases, there was a span of 12 bases. This CDR3 comprises 15 residues. The germline V gene encodes CDR1 SEHNR and CDR2 FQNEAQ (reference sequence). The sequenced part of the CDR3 DNA is TGTGCCAGCAGCTTTTCTGGCGGGAACACAGATACG. Protein: CASSFSGGNTDT. The CDR3 in its entirety is CASSFSGGNTDTQYF.

This clone came up many times. Sequencing ends 3 residues short of the CDR3 end; the germline J gene provides the rest. The V gene is TRBV2, the J gene TRBJ2-1; 7 positions agree with TRBD1. The V and J ends lost 5 bases and 4 bases, in that order; junction bases with no gene match: 5. CDR3 length: 14 amino acids. Per the germline V gene, CDR1 is SNHLY and CDR2 is FYNNEI. CDR3 in amino acids: CASSRGQVYNEQFF. The sequenced CDR3 bases are TGTGCCAGCAGTCGAGGACAGGTTTACAATGAG.

The table lists this clone with a few counts. Coverage ceases 3 residues before the CDR3 finishes, and the germline J gene fills in the end. This chain connects TRBV19 to TRBJ2-1, with D possibly matching TRBD2 (6 bases). The V end lost 2 bases, the J end lost 8 bases, and 31 bases lay between the germline ends. Germline V CDR1 and CDR2: LNHDA, SQIVND (reference sequence). The length of the CDR3 is 20 residues. CDR3 DNA, as far as it was read: TGTGCCAGTAGTATAAGGTTCCGGGAGTGGAAAAGAGGGGATCAGTATGAG. Protein: CASSIRFREWKRGDQYE. The CDR3 in its entirety is CASSIRFREWKRGDQYEQFF.

This clone was counted many times. Read sequence stops 3 residues before the CDR3 end, and the germline J gene provides the missing end. This chain joins TRBV28 and TRBJ1-1; 11 nucleotides line up with TRBD1. After removal of 6 bases from V and 1 base from J, the junction contained 4 bases not matched to a gene. The CDR3 is made up of 15 amino acids. Germline loops: CDR1 MDHEN, CDR2 SYDVKM. CDR3 in amino acids: CASRPGQGANTEAFF. The covered CDR3 bases are TGTGCCAGCAGACCTGGACAGGGGGCGAACACTGAA.

In its sample, this clone was seen many times. The CDR3 region is CASSLIAYEQYF. CDR3 DNA, as far as it was read: TGTGCCAGCAGCTTGATAGCCTACGAG. The V and J genes are TRBV5-5 and TRBJ2-7, with D unresolved. The read terminates 3 residues ahead of where the CDR3 ends, so the germline J gene completes it. Trimming shortened V by 1 base and J by 2 bases, and 4 bases separated the two germline ends. The CDR3 runs to 12 residues. CDR1 is SGHKS and CDR2 is YYEKEE in the germline V gene (reference sequence).

Ten or more counts support this clone. The CDR3 end lies 3 residues beyond the end of the read and is filled in from the germline J gene. This rearrangement joins TRBV7-6 to TRBJ1-5; 8 positions agree with TRBD1. The CDR3 is made up of 15 amino acids. Per germline, CDR1 SGHVS and CDR2 FNYEAQ. The trim removed 1 base at V and 5 bases at J, leaving 4 bases unmatched. The sequenced CDR3 bases are TGTGCCAGCAGCTTAGGGGTCAGGGGGCATCAGCCC. This codes for CASSLGVRGHQP. The CDR3 reads in full as CASSLGVRGHQPQHF.

This clone has a handful of counts. The read halts 3 residues ahead of the CDR3 end, with the missing end drawn from the germline J gene. The V call is TRBV19, the J call TRBJ2-3; 9 bases match TRBD2. Germline V CDR1 and CDR2: LNHDA, SQIVND (reference sequence). Trimming took 3 bases from V and 2 from J; bases not matched to a gene: 9. The CDR3 is 17 residues long. The CDR3 here is CASSINGGGANTDTQYF. CDR3 bases read: TGTGCCAGTAGTATTAATGGCGGGGGGGCTAACACAGATACG.

Details on this clone: The read gets to within 3 residues of the CDR3 end, and the germline J gene fills in the rest. This chain uses TRBV2 with TRBJ2-7; D remains ambiguous. The germline CDR1 and CDR2 sequences are SNHLY and FYNNEI. The V gene lost 4 bases and the J gene lost 5 bases, with 6 bases spanning the gap. The CDR3 has 11 residues. This chain's CDR3 is CASSAYNEQYF. The CDR3 DNA, read in part, is TGTGCCAGCAGTGCTTATAACGAG.

The sample holds many counts of this clone. CDR3 amino acids: CASSLVSGSSYNEQFF. CDR3 DNA, as far as it was read: TGTGCCAGTAGCCTGGTTAGCGGGAGCTCCTACAATGAG. The chain is built from TRBV19 and TRBJ2-1, with 9 bases fitting TRBD2. The read ends 3 residues shy of where the CDR3 ends; the end is completed using the germline J gene. In germline, CDR1 is LNHDA, CDR2 SQIVND (reference sequence). CDR3 size: 16 residues. The ends lost 6 bases at V and 0 bases at J; junction bases unmatched: 6.

On this clone: The read ends 3 residues before the CDR3 terminus; that terminus is restored from the germline J gene. V gene TRBV5-1 combines with J gene TRBJ2-7; either TRBD1 or TRBD2 may fit D (6 bases each). Germline V CDR1 and CDR2: SGHRS, YFSETQ. The CDR3 contains 18 residues. Trimming cost V 1 base and J 6 bases, with 26 bases left between them. The CDR3 bases that were read are TGCGCCAGCAGCTTGACCCTCCTTGACAGGAGGGCGTCCGTCGAG. Amino acid sequence: CASSLTLLDRRASVE. The complete CDR3 sequence is CASSLTLLDRRASVEQYF.

The sample holds a few counts of this clone. The CDR3 region is CASSLRQLQETQYF. CDR3 bases read: TGTGCCAGCAGCCTAAGACAGCTACAAGAGACG. The chain uses TRBV7-8 and TRBJ2-3, with a possible D match to TRBD1 (5 bases). The CDR3 is cut off 3 residues early in the read; its end comes from the germline J gene. This CDR3 region has 14 residues. The germline V gene has CDR1 SGHVS and CDR2 FQNEAQ.

This clone has ten or more counts. The read ends 3 residues shy of where the CDR3 ends; the end is completed using the germline J gene. The chain uses TRBV6-2 or TRBV6-3 and TRBJ2-7, with 7 bases aligning to TRBD2. The CDR3 contains 12 residues. The V gene end was trimmed by 8 bases and the J gene end by 2 bases; junction bases not matched to a gene: 3. CDR1 and CDR2 (germline): MNHEY, SVGEGT. The CDR3 loop reads CASCGRPYEQYF. CDR3 DNA (partial): TGTGCCAGCTGCGGGAGACCCTACGAG.

The CDR3 is CASSGDDRVSMNTEAFF. Incomplete CDR3 DNA: TGTGCCAGCAGTGGTGATGACAGGGTTTCCATGAACACTGAA. V and J are TRBV2 and TRBJ1-1, with 7 nucleotides matching TRBD1. Read data end 3 residues before the CDR3 end; the end is taken from the germline J gene. Germline CDR1 SNHLY, CDR2 FYNNEI. This CDR3 has 17 amino acids. J lost 0 bases, V lost 4 bases, and 11 bases had no gene match.

This clone was observed a few times. Coverage ceases 3 residues before the CDR3 finishes, and the germline J gene fills in the end. The rearrangement joins TRBV7-6 to TRBJ2-3; 10 nucleotides match TRBD1. Germline V gives CDR1 SGHVS, CDR2 FNYEAQ. V trimming: 5 bases; J trimming: 6 bases; junction bases outside the gene matches: 5. The CDR3 length is 14 residues. CDR3 DNA, as far as it was read: TGTGCCAGCAGCCAGGGACAGGGGAGGGATACG. This gives the protein CASSQGQGRDT. The CDR3, in full, reads CASSQGQGRDTQYF.

To note about this clone: The read gets to within 3 residues of the CDR3 end, and the germline J gene fills in the rest. The V call is TRBV2, the J call TRBJ1-2, with 7 nucleotides matching TRBD1. The CDR3 runs to 12 residues. Germline V CDR1 and CDR2: SNHLY, FYNNEI. The trim removed 10 bases at V and 7 bases at J, leaving 9 bases unmatched. This CDR3 is CANPTGVGGYTF. CDR3 DNA (partial): TGTGCCAACCCAACAGGGGTGGGTGGC.

On this clone: The CDR3 goes on 3 residues after the read ends, and that part is filled in from the germline J gene. This chain connects TRBV7-9 to TRBJ1-1, with a possible D match to TRBD1 (6 bases). Trimming shortened V by 5 bases and J by 1 base, and 11 bases separated the two germline ends. The CDR3 runs to 14 residues. Germline CDR1 and CDR2: SEHNR and FQNEAQ (reference sequence). CDR3 DNA (partial): TGTGCCAGCAGCGCAGGACAGAGGAACACTGAA. Amino acids: CASSAGQRNTE. The whole CDR3 sequence reads CASSAGQRNTEAFF.

This clone was found many times. The CDR3 extends 3 residues past the end of the read, so its final part is completed from the germline J gene. The chain recombines TRBV7-9 with TRBJ2-1; the D is unclear. V lost 0 bases and J lost 8, with 8 bases in between. CDR3 length: 13 amino acids. Germline assignment: CDR1 SEHNR and CDR2 FQNEAQ (reference sequence). CDR3 DNA (partial): TGTGCCAGCAGCTTAGCAGGCGGCGATGAG. This codes for CASSLAGGDE. The full CDR3 sequence reads CASSLAGGDEQFF.

This clone has a count of ten or more. The CDR3: CASEVGQGLWVEQYF. The sequenced CDR3 bases are TGTGCTAGTGAGGTGGGACAGGGTTTATGGGTCGAG. V is TRBV12-5 and J is TRBJ2-7, with 9 bases that match TRBD1. The CDR3 end falls 3 residues outside the read, so it is completed with the germline J gene. The CDR3 runs to 15 residues. Germline-derived CDR1 and CDR2 are LGHNT and FRNRAP. V shed 7 bases and J 6 bases; nucleotides not matched to a gene: 13.

Points on this clone: The CDR3 extends 3 residues past the end of the read, so its final part is completed from the germline J gene. The chain recombines TRBV2 with TRBJ2-2, with D possibly being TRBD1 (6 bases). The CDR3 loop spans 15 amino acids. The germline gives CDR1 SNHLY, CDR2 FYNNEI. The CDR3 loop is CASSAQGNGNEKLFF. The CDR3 bases that were read are TGTGCCAGCAGTGCTCAGGGGAATGGTAATGAAAAG.

This clone was counted ten times or more. The missing CDR3 end, 3 residues past where the read stops, is filled in from the germline J gene. The J gene is TRBJ2-3, the V gene TRBV4-1; a weak D match, TRBD2 (5 bases). Germline V gene sequence: CDR1 MGHRA, CDR2 YSYEKL. The V gene lost 3 bases and the J gene lost 0 bases, with 13 bases spanning the gap. The CDR3 covers 16 residues. The DNA read from the CDR3 is TGCGCCAGCAGCCACCGAGAGGGCACTAGCACAGATACG. Encoded protein: CASSHREGTSTDT. The CDR3 in its entirety is CASSHREGTSTDTQYF.

This clone was counted at least ten times. The DNA ends 3 residues before the CDR3 does, and the rest of the CDR3 is filled in from the germline J gene. The J gene is TRBJ1-2, the V gene TRBV5-1; no definite D call. The germline V gene has CDR1 SGHRS and CDR2 YFSETQ. Trimming shortened V by 0 bases and J by 7 bases, and 10 bases separated the two germline ends. The CDR3 is 13 residues long. CDR3 sequence reads: CASSLAGRSGYTF. The DNA read from the CDR3 is TGCGCCAGCAGCTTGGCAGGCAGGAGTGGC.